The present T cell receptor beta chain was sequenced within a study of blood T cells in healthy people across ages. PCR was performed a second time for roughly 7 to 11 cycles using a sample-barcoded 5' primer and a J-beta primer mix. TCRdb recomputed calls from the 5' RACE reads with MiXCR, one row per CDR3 protein. The sample carries about 570,000 distinct CDR3 sequences, about 25% recorded once. CDR3 length: 15 residues. Germline V gene data show CDR1 as SEHNR and CDR2 as FQNEAQ (reference sequence). V was cut by 3 bases and J by 0 bases, with 11 bases left in between. Donors were systemically healthy Caucasian individuals from Russia aged 6 to 90 years.

The origin of this receptor is an older woman in good health. The chain is built from TRBV7-9 and TRBJ1-1; possibly TRBD1 for D (5 bases). Material for sequencing was blood. The CDR3: CASSFPRTMNTEAFF. The CDR3 DNA reads as TGTGCCAGCAGCTTCCCGAGGACAATGAACACTGAAGCTTTCTTT.